The sequence of this T cell receptor beta chain was determined in a study of shared clonotypes between healthy human individuals. Study in general: CD4 naive and CD4 memory each took three plates per donor, while CD8 naive took two and CD8 memory one.

Deletions cut 0 bases from V and 3 bases from J, with 10 bases between. CDR1 and CDR2 from the germline V gene are SGHDT and YYEEEE. The CDR3 contains 14 residues. To note about this clone: The sample holds other DNA sequences that translate to the same CDR3.

It was 150 to 250 ng DNA, 25,000 to 35,000 T cell genomes, that sorted-subset replicate PCRs used. Some clones are missing from TCRdb's copy, which holds only in-frame ones; the method was immunoSEQ multiplex PCR. The table includes about 2.4 million clones, 90% to 95% detected once. This chain connects TRBV5-6 to TRBJ2-7; TRBD1 might be the D (5 bases). The clonotype comes from a man aged 18 to 29 in good health. The sample comprised naive CD4+ T cells sorted from blood. Indicated subset: CD45RA+ positively selected. CDR3 amino acids: CASSLGQGLYEQYF. CDR3 nucleotides: TGTGCCAGCAGCTTGGGGCAGGGTCTCTACGAGCAGTACTTC.